This TCR beta chain was retrieved from a study of identical twins. TCRdb redid the calling of the 5' RACE reads with MiXCR, one entry per CDR3 protein. The top ten hold 4% to 6% of the sample, which has around 230,000 distinct CDR3 sequences, around 9.6% seen once. Study findings and constraints: Interpretation of the results relied on cross-sectional statistical analysis and not on following the same donors. Abundant beta clonotypes from cord blood had fewer insertions, unlike memory repertoires, which showed none. Out-of-frame beta chain sequences displayed weaker excess sharing between twins.

The CDR3 has 14 amino acids. Germline lookup yields CDR1 DFQATT and CDR2 SNEGSKA (reference sequence). The V gene lost 1 base and the J gene lost 1 base, with 8 bases spanning the gap. This clonotype was detected only a few times. Its specificity is not known. V is TRBV20-1 and J is TRBJ2-4; no clear D gene. The source material was memory (CD45RO+) T cells sorted from blood. This receptor was obtained from a woman between 18 and 29 years old in good health. The DNA of the CDR3 is TGCAGTGCTAGAGTCCGGATGGCCAAAAACATTCAGTACTTC. Translation: CSARVRMAKNIQYF.